A single sample gave rise to the 16 T cell receptor beta chains below, sequenced in a study of T cells in localized non-small cell lung cancer. Sequenced by immunoSEQ multiplex PCR; TCRdb stores in-frame clones only, minus some. The sample contains approximately 70,000 clones, approximately 87% of which appear only once. The material sequenced was peripheral blood, taken before any cancer treatment. All receptors derive from a male donor at least 60 years old with stage III squamous cell lung carcinoma.

The chain has TRBV6-6 and TRBJ2-5, with TRBD2 matching 12 bases. V shed 5 bases, J shed 4 bases, and the junction held 5 bases outside the gene matches. From germline, CDR1 is MNHNY and CDR2 SVGAGI (reference sequence). The CDR3 is made up of 15 amino acids. The CDR3 is CASSGLAGSLETQYF. The CDR3 coding sequence is TGTGCCAGCAGTGGACTAGCGGGGTCCCTAGAGACCCAGTACTTC.

The CDR3 is CASSLSRSNKAYEQYV. The DNA of the CDR3 is TGTGCCAGCAGTTTATCCCGGAGTAACAAAGCCTACGAGCAGTACGTC. The J gene is TRBJ2-7, the V gene TRBV28; D is unclear. The germline V gene has CDR1 MDHEN and CDR2 SYDVKM. V lost 1 base, J lost 2 bases, and 15 bases lay in between. This CDR3 is 16 amino acids long.

J is TRBJ2-1 and V is TRBV6-6; possibly TRBD1 or TRBD2 for D (6 bases each). Trimming took off 6 bases at V and 7 bases at J, with 19 bases between the two ends. The germline CDR1 and CDR2 sequences are MNHNY and SVGAGI (reference sequence). CDR3 length: 15 amino acids. In DNA form, the CDR3 reads TGTGCCAGCAGCGGGGGCCTTGCTAGCAAGAATGAGCAGTTCTTC. The encoded protein is CASSGGLASKNEQFF.

The CDR3 DNA sequence: TGTGCCAGCAGACTTGACAGGGGGTCCAACGAGCAGTACTTC. It is translated as CASRLDRGSNEQYF. The chain couples TRBV27 to TRBJ2-7; 9 bases agree with TRBD1. Germline V CDR1 and CDR2: MNHEY, SMNVEV (reference sequence). J lost 5 bases, V lost 6 bases, and 8 bases had no gene match. CDR3 length: 14 residues.

V is TRBV13 and J is TRBJ2-1; D is unclear. Trimming took off 4 bases at V and 6 bases at J, with 13 bases between the two ends. CDR3 length equals 14 residues. The germline CDR1 and CDR2 sequences are PRHDT and FYEKMQ (reference sequence). In DNA form, the CDR3 reads TGTGCCAGCAGCTACCGGGTTGCAAGCAATGAGCAGTTCTTC. It codes for CASSYRVASNEQFF.

This rearrangement joins TRBV29-1 to TRBJ2-7; 11 bases are a match to TRBD1. V lost 1 base and J lost 4; bases outside the gene matches: 12. The CDR3 length is 17 residues. From germline, CDR1 is SQVTM and CDR2 ANQGSEA. CDR3 region: CSVEGTGGKRGDYEQYF. The CDR3 DNA reads as TGCAGCGTTGAAGGGACAGGGGGCAAGAGGGGAGATTACGAGCAGTACTTC.

Relative to its sample, this clone is medium-sized. The chain recombines TRBV28 with TRBJ1-6; D is undetermined. This CDR3 spans 16 amino acids. The germline V and J ends were trimmed by 3 bases and 8 bases, with 17 bases remaining between them. Germline CDR1 and CDR2: MDHEN and SYDVKM. Here the CDR3 DNA reads TGTGCCAGCAGTTTTTCGTCTCGGTTTGGGGATTCACCCCTCCACTTT. This codes for CASSFSSRFGDSPLHF.

This clone was observed a few times. The rearrangement uses TRBV19 and TRBJ1-5, with 7 bases matching TRBD1. The CDR3 runs to 15 residues. The V and J ends lost 3 bases and 3 bases, in that order; junction bases with no gene match: 5. CDR1 LNHDA and CDR2 SQIVND come from the germline V gene (reference sequence). The CDR3, as DNA: TGTGCCAGTAGTATGAGGGGACAGCTCAATCAGCCCCAGCATTTT. Its translation is CASSMRGQLNQPQHF.

J is TRBJ1-1 and V is TRBV5-1; 8 bases are shared with TRBD1. With 3 bases clipped from V and 6 bases from J, the junction kept 7 bases outside the gene matches. The length of the CDR3 is 14 residues. Germline V CDR1 and CDR2: SGHRS, YFSETQ. CDR3 in amino acids: CASSSQGASSEAFF. In nucleotides, the CDR3 is TGCGCCAGCAGCTCTCAGGGGGCTAGCTCTGAAGCTTTCTTT.

This clone was found a few times. CDR3 loop: CASSVSLESDGYTF. CDR3 nucleotide sequence: TGTGCCAGCAGCGTATCGTTGGAATCGGATGGCTACACCTTC. The chain links TRBV7-2 to TRBJ1-2; D gene ambiguous. Per germline, CDR1 SGHTA and CDR2 FQGNSA. The V and J ends lost 5 bases and 6 bases respectively, with 16 bases between them. The CDR3 covers 14 residues. Based on the CDR3 plus reference TRBV7-2 and TRBJ1-2, the full variable domain is GAGVSQSPSNKVTEKGKDVELRCDPISGHTALYWYRQSLGQGLEFLIYFQGNSAPDKSGLPSDRFSAERTGGSVSTLTIQRTQQEDSAVYLCASSVSLESDGYTFGSGTRLTVV.

The chain is built from TRBV2 and TRBJ1-4; D possibly corresponds to TRBD1 (6 bases). Trimming cost V 0 bases and J 5 bases, with 13 bases left between them. Germline values: CDR1 SNHLY, CDR2 FYNNEI. This CDR3 is 16 amino acids long. Here the CDR3 reads CASSEAGAGLNEKLFF. The CDR3 DNA reads as TGTGCCAGCAGTGAAGCGGGGGCAGGACTCAATGAAAAACTGTTTTTT.

J is TRBJ2-3 and V is TRBV11-2; D is possibly TRBD2 (6 bases). The CDR3 totals 11 residues. Trimming took 5 bases from V and 8 from J, leaving 8 bases between them. Germline-derived CDR1 and CDR2 are SGHAT and FQNNGV. CDR3 in DNA: TGTGCCAGCAGCGCGGGACTTACGCAGTATTTT. Its protein product is CASSAGLTQYF.

This clone was seen a handful of times. The genes are TRBV27 and TRBJ2-1; a weak D match, TRBD1 (6 bases). CDR3 length: 14 residues. CDR1 and CDR2 from the germline V gene are MNHEY and SMNVEV (reference sequence). Trimming stripped 4 bases from V and 8 bases from J, with 15 bases between. CDR3: CASSYTGSRDEQFF. CDR3 in DNA: TGTGCCAGCAGTTATACAGGGTCCAGGGATGAGCAGTTCTTC.

CDR3 amino acids: CATSRDMKGPNQPQHF. In nucleotides, the CDR3 is TGTGCCACCAGCAGAGATATGAAGGGGCCCAATCAGCCCCAGCATTTT. The chain has TRBV15 and TRBJ1-5; tentatively, D is TRBD1 (5 bases). V lost 0 bases and J 3 bases, leaving 12 bases between the germline ends. The CDR3 spans 16 residues. Per germline, CDR1 LNHNV and CDR2 YYDKDF (reference sequence).

Only one count was recorded for this clone. The CDR3 DNA sequence: TGTGCCAGCAGCTTCAACTTTAGGGCGAACACTGAAGCTTTCTTT. Translated, it gives CASSFNFRANTEAFF. The genes are TRBV5-6 and TRBJ1-1; D unresolved. V lost 2 bases, J lost 1 base, and 12 bases lay in between. The CDR3 sequence is 15 residues long. Germline V gives CDR1 SGHDT, CDR2 YYEEEE.

This clone was found once. V gene TRBV7-3 combines with J gene TRBJ2-7, with TRBD2 as a possible D gene (6 bases). The CDR3 runs 13 residues. CDR1 is SGHTA, CDR2 FQGTGA, per germline. Trimming left V 4 bases short and J 7 bases short, with 14 bases between. DNA for the CDR3: TGTGCCAGCAGCTCCGGGCACGGGGGAGAGCAGTACTTC. It yields the protein CASSSGHGGEQYF.